This TCR beta chain is from a study of cytomegalovirus exposure and HLA in healthy donors. As for the study in general: Out of 398 genotyped donors, 81% belonged to the Caucasian-associated ancestry cluster.

Donors were ostensibly healthy at sampling, although undocumented immune exposures were probable. PCR amplification relied on 60 Vbeta primers (plus 13 Jbeta primers). Data came from immunoSEQ multiplex PCR; TCRdb stores just in-frame clones and leaves some out. Among 110,000 to 150,000 clones listed, 70% were seen once. This CDR3 comprises 15 residues. Germline-derived CDR1 and CDR2 are SGHAT and FQNNGV. V lost 1 base to trimming and J lost 3 bases; unmatched junction nucleotides: 5. Sequencing was done on a sample of PBMCs. The receptor's source is a young woman in good health and CMV-seronegative. The J gene is TRBJ2-7, the V gene TRBV11-2; 8 nucleotides match TRBD1. The CDR3 DNA follows: TGTGCCAGCAGCTTAGTACAGGGGGTAGTCTACGAGCAGTACTTC. It specifies CASSLVQGVVYEQYF.